This entry lists 19 T cell receptor beta chains sequenced from one sample in a study of OX40 agonist ivuxolimab in advanced cancers. The assay was immunoSEQ multiplex PCR, and TCRdb's table has in-frame clones only and misses some. The sample has 50,000 or so clones; 90% to 95% are singletons. The sample here was CD4+ or CD8+ T cells sorted from blood, taken in a trial of the OX40 agonist ivuxolimab. Receptors originate from an adult with an advanced solid tumor such as melanoma, head and neck, liver or kidney cancer.

The chain couples TRBV9 to TRBJ2-7; 12 nucleotides agree with TRBD2. In germline, CDR1 is SGDLS, CDR2 YYNGEE. V was pared by 0 bases and J by 2 bases, with 0 bases of the junction left unmatched. The CDR3 consists of 15 residues. This CDR3 reads CASSVGLAGAYEQYF. The CDR3 bases are TGTGCCAGCAGCGTAGGACTAGCGGGAGCCTACGAGCAGTACTTC. Based on the CDR3 plus reference TRBV9 and TRBJ2-7, the full variable domain is DSGVTQTPKHLITATGQRVTLRCSPRSGDLSVYWYQQSLDQGLQFLIQYYNGEERAKGNILERFSAQQFPDLHSELNLSSLELGDSALYFCASSVGLAGAYEQYFGPGTRLTVT.

The genes are TRBV11-2 and TRBJ2-7, with 7 bases lining up with TRBD2. With 1 base clipped from V and 2 bases from J, the junction kept 14 bases outside the gene matches. The germline V gene encodes CDR1 SGHAT and CDR2 FQNNGV. This CDR3 comprises 18 residues. CDR3 protein: CASSLGGAGALLAYEQYF. The CDR3 region has the DNA TGTGCCAGCAGCTTAGGCGGCGCGGGAGCCCTACTAGCCTACGAGCAGTACTTC.

The CDR3 DNA sequence: TGTGCCAGCAGCGTAGGAGGGACTACCTACGAGCAGTACTTC. Protein: CASSVGGTTYEQYF. J is TRBJ2-7 and V is TRBV9, with 7 positions matching TRBD2. There are 14 residues in the CDR3. Germline CDR1 SGDLS, CDR2 YYNGEE. V shed 0 bases and J 2 bases; nucleotides not matched to a gene: 2.

The chain employs TRBV5-4 and TRBJ2-7; D is possibly TRBD2 (7 bases). The V gene lost 7 bases and the J gene lost 6 bases, with 14 bases spanning the gap. The CDR3 has 12 amino acids. The germline V gene has CDR1 SGHNT and CDR2 YYREEE (reference sequence). For the CDR3, the DNA is TGTGCCAGCGAGGGGGGGACGGGCGAGCAGTACTTC. It yields the protein CASEGGTGEQYF.

This clone has only one observation. This sequence joins TRBV28 and TRBJ2-1; 10 nucleotides line up with TRBD2. The CDR3 has 15 residues. Germline loops: CDR1 MDHEN, CDR2 SYDVKM. The V gene end was trimmed by 2 bases and the J gene end by 8 bases; junction bases not matched to a gene: 6. CDR3 region: CASSLQTSGTDEQFF. In DNA form, the CDR3 reads TGTGCCAGCAGTTTACAAACTAGCGGGACCGATGAGCAGTTCTTC.

CDR3 nucleotide sequence: TGTGCCAGCAGCCTCGACAGGAGCGAGCAGTACTTC. Protein product: CASSLDRSEQYF. The chain combines TRBV28 with TRBJ2-7, with D possibly TRBD1 on 6 matching bases. Trimming left V 6 bases short and J 6 bases short, with 12 bases between. The germline V gene has CDR1 MDHEN and CDR2 SYDVKM. The CDR3 runs 12 residues.

The chain is built from TRBV6-5 and TRBJ2-7, with 7 bases aligning to TRBD2. J was trimmed by 2 bases and V by 2 bases; bases with no gene match: 6. The CDR3 totals 15 residues. CDR1 and CDR2 from the germline V gene are MNHEY and SVGAGI. The CDR3 sequence: CASSYIAGRTYEQYF. The CDR3 region has the DNA TGTGCCAGCAGTTACATAGCGGGTCGCACCTACGAGCAGTACTTC.

The chain links TRBV7-8 to TRBJ2-1; tentatively, D is TRBD1 or TRBD2 (5 bases each). This CDR3 contains 14 residues. The germline gives CDR1 SGHVS, CDR2 FQNEAQ. V lost 0 bases, J lost 2 bases, and 5 bases lay in between. The CDR3 sequence is CASSLAGAYNEQFF. The CDR3 nucleotides read TGTGCCAGCAGCTTAGCGGGGGCCTACAATGAGCAGTTCTTC.

The chain recombines TRBV7-9 with TRBJ2-7; the D gene is possibly TRBD2 (6 bases). In germline, CDR1 is SEHNR, CDR2 FQNEAQ (reference sequence). The CDR3 loop spans 15 amino acids. The ends were cut back, 1 base at V and 6 bases at J, with 16 bases in the middle. CDR3 nucleotides: TGTGCCAGCAGCTTAGTGAGCGGGCTAGCCGGCGAGCAGTACTTC. This gives the protein CASSLVSGLAGEQYF.

This clone was recorded only once. V and J are TRBV5-6 and TRBJ2-5; 11 positions match TRBD2. Germline lookup yields CDR1 SGHDT and CDR2 YYEEEE. J gave up 5 bases and V 5 bases, and 14 bases lay outside the gene matches. The CDR3 runs 17 residues. The CDR3 DNA follows: TGTGCCAGCAGTTCCACCGTAGCGGGAGGGCCGGGGGAGACCCAGTACTTC. Protein sequence: CASSSTVAGGPGETQYF. Using reference TRBV5-6 and TRBJ2-5 for the parts outside the CDR3, the full variable domain is DAGVTQSPTHLIKTRGQQVTLRCSPKSGHDTVSWYQQALGQGPQFIFQYYEEEERQRGNFPDRFSGHQFPNYSSELNVNALLLGDSALYLCASSSTVAGGPGETQYFGPGTRLLVL.

V usage is TRBV9 and J usage is TRBJ2-7, with 8 bases lining up with TRBD1. V was clipped by 0 bases and J by 2 bases; unmatched bases: 4. The CDR3 is made up of 15 amino acids. Per germline, CDR1 SGDLS and CDR2 YYNGEE. The CDR3 spells CASSVATGGTYEQYF. The CDR3 DNA is TGTGCCAGCAGCGTAGCTACAGGGGGTACCTACGAGCAGTACTTC.

With respect to this clone: The germline gene is not matched at one end of the junction; a read error may be the cause. The genes are TRBV6-1 and TRBJ1-1; 9 nucleotides match TRBD1. Germline-derived CDR1 and CDR2 are MNHNS and SASEGT. This CDR3 is built from 15 residues. CDR3: CAISESGQGKTEAFF. The CDR3 bases are TGTGCCATCAGTGAGTCGGGACAGGGAAAGACTGAAGCTTTCTTT.

The chain employs TRBV7-9 and TRBJ2-2, with no clear D. Germline values: CDR1 SEHNR, CDR2 FQNEAQ (reference sequence). V dropped 5 bases and J dropped 4 bases, with 11 bases sitting between them. The CDR3 runs 14 residues. The CDR3 region is CASSIMPITGELFF. CDR3 DNA sequence: TGTGCCAGCAGCATAATGCCGATCACCGGGGAGCTGTTTTTT.

The V call is TRBV9, the J call TRBJ2-1, with D tentatively TRBD2 (5 bases). The CDR3 sequence is 17 residues long. Trimming removed 4 bases at V and 3 bases at J, with 20 bases between. CDR1 and CDR2 (germline): SGDLS, YYNGEE. This chain's CDR3 is CASSPRGDGGIYNEQFF. DNA of the CDR3: TGTGCCAGCAGCCCCAGAGGAGACGGAGGTATCTACAATGAGCAGTTCTTC.

The gene calls are TRBV5-1 and TRBJ2-1; D is uncertain. V lost 1 base and J lost 4, with 6 bases in between. The CDR3 has 13 amino acids. Germline assignment: CDR1 SGHRS and CDR2 YFSETQ. CDR3 protein: CASSLRKYNEQFF. The CDR3 nucleotides read TGCGCCAGCAGCTTGAGAAAGTACAATGAGCAGTTCTTC.

The chain carries TRBV27 and TRBJ2-3; 7 bases match TRBD2. The V segment lost 3 bases and the J segment 6 bases; nucleotides outside the gene matches: 15. CDR1 and CDR2 (germline): MNHEY, SMNVEV (reference sequence). The CDR3 extends over 17 amino acids. The chain's CDR3 is CASSFQIGRLALDTQYF. As DNA, the CDR3 is TGTGCCAGCAGTTTCCAAATCGGGAGACTAGCCTTGGATACGCAGTATTTT.

The chain joins TRBV28 to TRBJ2-7, with 7 bases lining up with TRBD1. This CDR3 is built from 15 residues. The V segment lost 9 bases and the J segment 0 bases; nucleotides outside the gene matches: 11. Germline V gives CDR1 MDHEN, CDR2 SYDVKM. The CDR3, as DNA: TGTGCCAGTATCTCCGACAGGGACAGCTCCTACGAGCAGTACTTC. Protein sequence: CASISDRDSSYEQYF.

CDR3 residues: CASQGWGQANYGYTF. CDR3 bases: TGTGCCAGTCAAGGGTGGGGGCAGGCTAACTATGGCTACACCTTC. The chain has TRBV9 and TRBJ1-2; tentatively, D is TRBD1 (6 bases). This CDR3 is 15 amino acids long. With 8 bases removed from V and 0 bases from J, the gap between germline ends came to 17 bases. Germline V gene sequence: CDR1 SGDLS, CDR2 YYNGEE.

This chain uses TRBV4-1 with TRBJ2-1; tentative D call: TRBD2 (5 bases). The CDR3 totals 16 residues. Trimming pared 3 bases from V and 0 bases from J, leaving 12 bases between. The germline gives CDR1 MGHRA, CDR2 YSYEKL. CDR3 protein: CASSHPPGSSYNEQFF. The CDR3 DNA reads TGCGCCAGCAGCCATCCCCCGGGGAGCTCCTACAATGAGCAGTTCTTC.